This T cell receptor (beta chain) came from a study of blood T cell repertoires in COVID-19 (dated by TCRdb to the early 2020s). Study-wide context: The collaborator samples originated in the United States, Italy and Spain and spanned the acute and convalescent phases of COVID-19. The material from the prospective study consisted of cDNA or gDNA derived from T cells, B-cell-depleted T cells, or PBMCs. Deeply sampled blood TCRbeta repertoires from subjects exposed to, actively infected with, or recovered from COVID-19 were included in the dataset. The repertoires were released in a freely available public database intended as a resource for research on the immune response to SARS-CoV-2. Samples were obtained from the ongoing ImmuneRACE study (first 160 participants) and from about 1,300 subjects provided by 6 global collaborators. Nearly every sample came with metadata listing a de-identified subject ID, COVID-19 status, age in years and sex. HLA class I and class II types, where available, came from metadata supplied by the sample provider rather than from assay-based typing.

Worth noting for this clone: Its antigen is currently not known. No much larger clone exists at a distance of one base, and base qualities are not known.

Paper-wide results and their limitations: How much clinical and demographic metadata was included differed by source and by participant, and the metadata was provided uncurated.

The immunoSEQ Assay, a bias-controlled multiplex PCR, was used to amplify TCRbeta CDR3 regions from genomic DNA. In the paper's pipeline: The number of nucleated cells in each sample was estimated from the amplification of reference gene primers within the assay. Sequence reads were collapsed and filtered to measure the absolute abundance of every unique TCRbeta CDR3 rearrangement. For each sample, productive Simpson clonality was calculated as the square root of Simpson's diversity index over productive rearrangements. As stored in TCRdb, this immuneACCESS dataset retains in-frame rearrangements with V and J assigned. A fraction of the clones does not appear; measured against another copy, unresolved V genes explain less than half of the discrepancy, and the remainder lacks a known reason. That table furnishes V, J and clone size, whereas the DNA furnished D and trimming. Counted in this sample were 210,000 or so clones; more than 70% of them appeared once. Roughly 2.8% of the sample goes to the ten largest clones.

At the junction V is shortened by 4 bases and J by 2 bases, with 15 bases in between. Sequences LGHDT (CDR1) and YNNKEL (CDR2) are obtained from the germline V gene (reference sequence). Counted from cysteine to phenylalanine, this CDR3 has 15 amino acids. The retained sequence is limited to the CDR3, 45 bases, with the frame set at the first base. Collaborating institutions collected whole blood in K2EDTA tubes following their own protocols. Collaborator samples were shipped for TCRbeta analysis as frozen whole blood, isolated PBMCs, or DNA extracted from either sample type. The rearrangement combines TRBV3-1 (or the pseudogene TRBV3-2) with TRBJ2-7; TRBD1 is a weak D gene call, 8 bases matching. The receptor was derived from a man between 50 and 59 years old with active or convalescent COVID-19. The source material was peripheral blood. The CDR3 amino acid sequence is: CASSPGGGGPYEQYF. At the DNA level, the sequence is TGTGCCAGCAGCCCAGGGGGCGGGGGCCCCTACGAGCAGTACTTC.